The text below deals with one TCR beta chain. As yet, its antigen is unknown. The record originates from a study of shared clonotypes between healthy human individuals. Assay used: immunoSEQ multiplex PCR; TCRdb lists only in-frame clones, some missing. The repertoire has about 450,000 clones, roughly 83% of them found once; the top ten carry around 13%. General study points: Sampling covered blood only; tissue repertoires likely differ.

This CDR3 spans 14 amino acids. CDR1 SGHTA and CDR2 FQGNSA come from the germline V gene. The V gene lost 0 bases and the J gene lost 7 bases, with 9 bases spanning the gap. The sequenced material came from PBMCs. The source of this sequence is a woman aged 40 to 49 in good health. Some clones in this sample may be carry-over from other donors' samples. V usage is TRBV7-2 and J usage is TRBJ1-4; maybe TRBD1 (5 bases). CDR3 amino acids: CASSLALQGEKLFF. The CDR3 coding sequence is TGTGCCAGCAGCTTAGCACTGCAGGGTGAAAAACTGTTTTTT.